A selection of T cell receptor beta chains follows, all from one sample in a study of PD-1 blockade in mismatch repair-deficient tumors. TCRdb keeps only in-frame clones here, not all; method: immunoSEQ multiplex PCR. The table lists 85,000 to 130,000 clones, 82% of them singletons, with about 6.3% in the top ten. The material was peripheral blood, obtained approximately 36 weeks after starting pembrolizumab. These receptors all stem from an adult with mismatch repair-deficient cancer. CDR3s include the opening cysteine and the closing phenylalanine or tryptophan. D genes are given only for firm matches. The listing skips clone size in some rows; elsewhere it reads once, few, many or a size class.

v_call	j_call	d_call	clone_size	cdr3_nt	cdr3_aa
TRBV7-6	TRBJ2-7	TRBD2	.	TGTGCCAGCAGCTTAGGGACTAGCGGCTCCTACGAGCAGTACTTC	CASSLGTSGSYEQYF
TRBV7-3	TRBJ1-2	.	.	TGTGCCAGCAGCCCGGGACCGAATATCTATGGCTACACCTTC	CASSPGPNIYGYTF
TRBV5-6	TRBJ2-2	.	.	TGTGCCAGCAGCTCCCTAGGACTTCCGTCCGGGGAGCTGTTTTTT	CASSSLGLPSGELFF
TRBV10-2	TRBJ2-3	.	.	TGCGCCAGCAGTGAGGGGGTCGCAGATACGCAGTATTTT	CASSEGVADTQYF
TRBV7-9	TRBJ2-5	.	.	TGTGCCAGCAGCTCATTGGGGGAGACCCAGTACTTC	CASSSLGETQYF
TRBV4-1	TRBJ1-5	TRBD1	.	TGCGCCAGCAGCCTGACAGGGGCCCCGGGGAGATACAATCAGCCCCAGCATTTT	CASSLTGAPGRYNQPQHF
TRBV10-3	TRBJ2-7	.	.	TGTGCCATCAGCCCCCAAGGGTCACTAGCCAAATACGAGCAGTACTTC	CAISPQGSLAKYEQYF
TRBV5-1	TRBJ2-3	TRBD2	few	TGCGCCAGCAGCGTATCTAGCGGGATGGTAGATACGCAGTATTTT	CASSVSSGMVDTQYF
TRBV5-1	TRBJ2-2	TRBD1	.	TGCGCCAGCAGCTCGGGGGGACAGGGGTACTCCGGGGAGCTGTTTTTT	CASSSGGQGYSGELFF
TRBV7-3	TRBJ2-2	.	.	TGTGCCAGCAGCTTAACGGGGGTCGGTAGCACCGGGGAGCTGTTTTTT	CASSLTGVGSTGELFF
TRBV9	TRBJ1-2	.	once	TGTGCCAGCAGCTCACCGGGGGGGGTTTATGGCTACACCTTC	CASSSPGGVYGYTF
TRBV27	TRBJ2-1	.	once	TGTGCCAGCAGTTTTTCGGGGTCCGAGCAGTTCTTC	CASSFSGSEQFF
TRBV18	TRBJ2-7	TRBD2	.	TGTGCCAGCTCACCACTAGCGGGGATCTACGAGCAGTACTTC	CASSPLAGIYEQYF
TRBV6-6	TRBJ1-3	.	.	TGTGCCAGCAGCTTCCTGGGGGGGCTCTCTGGAAACACCATATATTTT	CASSFLGGLSGNTIYF